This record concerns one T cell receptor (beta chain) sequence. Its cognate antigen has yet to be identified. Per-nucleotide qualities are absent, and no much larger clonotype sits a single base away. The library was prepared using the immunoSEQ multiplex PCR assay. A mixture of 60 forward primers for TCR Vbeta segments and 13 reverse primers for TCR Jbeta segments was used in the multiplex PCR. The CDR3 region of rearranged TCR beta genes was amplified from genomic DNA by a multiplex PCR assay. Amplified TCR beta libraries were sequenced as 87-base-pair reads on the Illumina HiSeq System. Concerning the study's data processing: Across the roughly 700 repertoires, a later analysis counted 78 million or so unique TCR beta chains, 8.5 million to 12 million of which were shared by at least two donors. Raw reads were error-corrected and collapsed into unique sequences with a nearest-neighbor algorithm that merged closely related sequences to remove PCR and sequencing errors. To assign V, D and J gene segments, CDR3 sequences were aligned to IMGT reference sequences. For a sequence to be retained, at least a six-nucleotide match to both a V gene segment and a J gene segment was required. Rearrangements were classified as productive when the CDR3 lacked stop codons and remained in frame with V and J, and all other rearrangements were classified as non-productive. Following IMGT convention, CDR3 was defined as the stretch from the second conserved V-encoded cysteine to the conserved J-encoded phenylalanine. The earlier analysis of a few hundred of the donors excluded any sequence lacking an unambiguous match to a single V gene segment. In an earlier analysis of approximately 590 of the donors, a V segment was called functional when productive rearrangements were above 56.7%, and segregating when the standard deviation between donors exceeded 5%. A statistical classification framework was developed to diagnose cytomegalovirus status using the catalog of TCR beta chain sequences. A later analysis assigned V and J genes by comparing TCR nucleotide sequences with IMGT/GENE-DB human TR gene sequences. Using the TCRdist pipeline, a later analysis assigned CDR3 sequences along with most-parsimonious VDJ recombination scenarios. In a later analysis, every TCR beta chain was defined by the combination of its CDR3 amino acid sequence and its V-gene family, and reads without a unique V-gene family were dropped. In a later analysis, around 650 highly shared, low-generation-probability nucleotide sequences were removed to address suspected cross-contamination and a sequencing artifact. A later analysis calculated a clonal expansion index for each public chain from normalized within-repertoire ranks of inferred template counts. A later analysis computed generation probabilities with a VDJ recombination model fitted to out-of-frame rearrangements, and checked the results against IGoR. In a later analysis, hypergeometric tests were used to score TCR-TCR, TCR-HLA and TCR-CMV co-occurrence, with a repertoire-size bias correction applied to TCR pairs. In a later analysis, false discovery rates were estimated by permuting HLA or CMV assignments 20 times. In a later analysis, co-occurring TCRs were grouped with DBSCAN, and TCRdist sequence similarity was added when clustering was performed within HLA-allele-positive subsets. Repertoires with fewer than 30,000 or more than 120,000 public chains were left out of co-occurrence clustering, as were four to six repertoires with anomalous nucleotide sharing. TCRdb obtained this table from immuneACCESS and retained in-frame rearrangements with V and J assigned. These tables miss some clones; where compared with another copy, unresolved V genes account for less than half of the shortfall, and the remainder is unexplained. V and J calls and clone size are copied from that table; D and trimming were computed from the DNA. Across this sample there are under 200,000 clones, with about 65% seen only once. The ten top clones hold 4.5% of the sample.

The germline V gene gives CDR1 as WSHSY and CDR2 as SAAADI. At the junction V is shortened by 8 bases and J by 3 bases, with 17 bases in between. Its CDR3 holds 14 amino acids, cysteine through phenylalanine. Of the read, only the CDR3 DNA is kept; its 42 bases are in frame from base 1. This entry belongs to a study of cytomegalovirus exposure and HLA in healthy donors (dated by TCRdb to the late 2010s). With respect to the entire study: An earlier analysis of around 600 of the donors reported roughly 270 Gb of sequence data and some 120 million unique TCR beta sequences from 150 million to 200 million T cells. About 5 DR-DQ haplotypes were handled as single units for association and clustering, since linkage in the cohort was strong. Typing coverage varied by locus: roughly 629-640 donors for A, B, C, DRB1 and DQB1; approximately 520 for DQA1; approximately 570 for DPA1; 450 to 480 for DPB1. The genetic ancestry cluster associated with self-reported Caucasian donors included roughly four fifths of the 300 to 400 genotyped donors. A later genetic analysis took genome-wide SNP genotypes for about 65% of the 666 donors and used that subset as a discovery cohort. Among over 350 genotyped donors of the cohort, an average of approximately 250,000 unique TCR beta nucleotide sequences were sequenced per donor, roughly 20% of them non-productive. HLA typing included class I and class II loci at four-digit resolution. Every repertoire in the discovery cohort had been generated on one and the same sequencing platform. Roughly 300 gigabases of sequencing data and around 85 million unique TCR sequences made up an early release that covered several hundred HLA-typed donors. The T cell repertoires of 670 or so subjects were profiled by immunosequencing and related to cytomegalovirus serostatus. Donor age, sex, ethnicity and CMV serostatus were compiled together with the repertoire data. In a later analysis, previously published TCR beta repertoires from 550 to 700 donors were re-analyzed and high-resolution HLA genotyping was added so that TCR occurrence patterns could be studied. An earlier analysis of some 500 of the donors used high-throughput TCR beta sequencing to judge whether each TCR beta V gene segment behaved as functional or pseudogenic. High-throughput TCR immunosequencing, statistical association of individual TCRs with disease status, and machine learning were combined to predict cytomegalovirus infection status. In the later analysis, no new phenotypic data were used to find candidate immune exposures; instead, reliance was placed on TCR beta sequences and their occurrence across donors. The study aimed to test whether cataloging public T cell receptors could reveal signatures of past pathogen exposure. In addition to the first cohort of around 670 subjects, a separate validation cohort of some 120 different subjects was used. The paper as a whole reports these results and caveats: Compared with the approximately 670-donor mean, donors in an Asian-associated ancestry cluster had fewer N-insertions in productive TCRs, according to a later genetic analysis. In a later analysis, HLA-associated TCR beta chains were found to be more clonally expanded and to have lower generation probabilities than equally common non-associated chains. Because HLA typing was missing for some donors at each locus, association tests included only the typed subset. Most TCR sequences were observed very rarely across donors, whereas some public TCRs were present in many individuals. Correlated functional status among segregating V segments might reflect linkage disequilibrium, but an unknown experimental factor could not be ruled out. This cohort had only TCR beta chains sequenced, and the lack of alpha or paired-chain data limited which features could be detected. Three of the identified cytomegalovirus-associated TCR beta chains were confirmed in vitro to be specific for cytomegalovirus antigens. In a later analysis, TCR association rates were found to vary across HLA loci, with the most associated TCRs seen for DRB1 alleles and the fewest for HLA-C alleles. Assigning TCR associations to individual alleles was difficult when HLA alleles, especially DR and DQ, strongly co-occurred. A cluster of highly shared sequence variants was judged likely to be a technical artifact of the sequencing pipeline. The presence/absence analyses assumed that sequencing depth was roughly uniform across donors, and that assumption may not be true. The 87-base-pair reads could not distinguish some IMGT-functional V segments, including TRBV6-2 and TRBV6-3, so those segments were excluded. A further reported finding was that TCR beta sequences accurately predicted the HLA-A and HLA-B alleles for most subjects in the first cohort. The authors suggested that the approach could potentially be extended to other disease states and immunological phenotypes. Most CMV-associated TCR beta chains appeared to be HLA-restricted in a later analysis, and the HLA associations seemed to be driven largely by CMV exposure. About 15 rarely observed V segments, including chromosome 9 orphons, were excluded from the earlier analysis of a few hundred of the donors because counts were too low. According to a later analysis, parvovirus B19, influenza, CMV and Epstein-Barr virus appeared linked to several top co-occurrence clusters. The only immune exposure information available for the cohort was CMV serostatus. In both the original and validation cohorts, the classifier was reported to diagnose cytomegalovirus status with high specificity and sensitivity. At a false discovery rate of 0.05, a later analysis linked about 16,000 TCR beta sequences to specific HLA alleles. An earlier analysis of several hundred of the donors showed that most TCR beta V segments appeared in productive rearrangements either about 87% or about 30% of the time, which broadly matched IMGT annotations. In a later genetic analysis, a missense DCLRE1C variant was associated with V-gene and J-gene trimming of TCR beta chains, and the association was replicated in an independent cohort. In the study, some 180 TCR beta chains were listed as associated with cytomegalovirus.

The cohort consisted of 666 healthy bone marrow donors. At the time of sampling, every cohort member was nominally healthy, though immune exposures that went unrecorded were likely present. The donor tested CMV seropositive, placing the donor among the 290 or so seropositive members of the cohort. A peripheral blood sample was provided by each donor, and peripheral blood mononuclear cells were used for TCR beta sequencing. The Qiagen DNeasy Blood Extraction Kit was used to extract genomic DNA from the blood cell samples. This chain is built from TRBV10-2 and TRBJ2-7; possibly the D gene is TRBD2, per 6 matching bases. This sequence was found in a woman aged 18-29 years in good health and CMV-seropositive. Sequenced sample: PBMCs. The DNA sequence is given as TGCGCCAGCCGGGTTAGCGGAGACTTCTACGAGCAGTACTTC. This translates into CASRVSGDFYEQYF.